This passage covers 8 T cell receptor beta chains from one sample sequenced in a study of blood T cell dynamics during melanoma immunotherapy. Profiled with immunoSEQ multiplex PCR; TCRdb holds only in-frame clones, not every one. The sample includes 9,000 to 13,000 clones, roughly 90% seen only once; the top ten take approximately 7.4%. Time point here: pre-treatment baseline. The sample in question was blood, obtained from a patient treated with checkpoint blockade. Receptor source: a human donor with melanoma.

This clone was counted a few times. The chain combines TRBV28 with TRBJ2-1; 7 positions agree with TRBD2. Germline V gene data show CDR1 as MDHEN and CDR2 as SYDVKM. V dropped 6 bases and J dropped 3; count of bases not matched to a gene: 5. The CDR3 length is 14 residues. CDR3 sequence: CASRPTSLYNEQFF. The DNA for the CDR3 is TGTGCCAGCAGACCGACTAGCCTCTACAATGAGCAGTTCTTC.

The chain has TRBV19 and TRBJ1-6; D perhaps matches TRBD1 (5 bases). The CDR3 is 15 amino acids. Germline loops: CDR1 LNHDA, CDR2 SQIVND (reference sequence). V dropped 6 bases and J dropped 5 bases, with 14 bases sitting between them. In DNA, the CDR3 is TGTGCCAGTAGCGCCGAGACAGCAAATAATTCACCCCTCCACTTT. Protein: CASSAETANNSPLHF.

The chain carries TRBV19 and TRBJ1-2; D is perhaps TRBD1 (6 bases). CDR1 LNHDA and CDR2 SQIVND come from the germline V gene (reference sequence). This CDR3 comprises 16 residues. Trimming left V 5 bases short and J 2 bases short, with 18 bases between. The CDR3 reads CASSQPWGAANYGYTF. The CDR3 region has the DNA TGTGCCAGTAGTCAACCATGGGGGGCGGCGAACTATGGCTACACCTTC. Variable domain in full (rest from reference TRBV19 and TRBJ1-2): DGGITQSPKYLFRKEGQNVTLSCEQNLNHDAMYWYRQDPGQGLRLIYYSQIVNDFQKGDIAEGYSVSREKKESFPLTVTSAQKNPTAFYLCASSQPWGAANYGYTFGSGTRLTVV.

The CDR3 sequence: CASSPGGPTYEQYF. The CDR3 DNA follows: TGTGCCAGCAGCCCAGGGGGGCCTACCTACGAGCAGTACTTC. This sequence joins TRBV7-9 and TRBJ2-7, with a tentative D call TRBD1 (7 bases). V was cut by 5 bases and J by 2 bases, with 13 bases left in between. This CDR3 region has 14 residues. Germline V lookup: CDR1 SEHNR, CDR2 FQNEAQ (reference sequence).

J is TRBJ2-1 and V is TRBV5-1; tentatively, D is TRBD2 (6 bases). The V gene lost 4 bases and the J gene lost 0 bases, with 20 bases spanning the gap. The CDR3 runs 18 residues. Per germline, CDR1 SGHRS and CDR2 YFSETQ. The CDR3 spells CASSPESLAPYSYNEQFF. In nucleotides, the CDR3 is TGCGCCAGCAGCCCCGAATCTCTAGCGCCTTACTCCTACAATGAGCAGTTCTTC.

The CDR3 sequence is CAWLISGPRNRMFF. Written as DNA, the CDR3 is TGTGCCTGGCTAATATCGGGACCCCGTAATAGAATGTTTTTT. The J gene is TRBJ1-4, the V gene TRBV30, with D possibly being TRBD1 (5 bases). The CDR3 runs to 14 residues. CDR1 is GTSNPN, CDR2 SVGIG, per germline (reference sequence). V lost 5 bases and J 15 bases, leaving 25 bases between the germline ends.

The genes are TRBV7-2 and TRBJ2-7; D possibly corresponds to TRBD2 (6 bases). Deletions cut 1 base from V and 1 base from J, with 11 bases between. CDR3 length: 15 amino acids. From germline, CDR1 is SGHTA and CDR2 FQGNSA. The CDR3 DNA sequence: TGTGCCAGCAGCTTAGGGGGGGTTAGGTCCTACGAGCAGTACTTC. As protein: CASSLGGVRSYEQYF.

The V and J genes are TRBV18 and TRBJ2-2; 13 bases fit TRBD2. The CDR3 spans 17 residues. J was trimmed by 3 bases and V by 5 bases; bases with no gene match: 6. Per the germline V gene, CDR1 is KGHSH and CDR2 is LQKENI. In nucleotides, the CDR3 is TGTGCCAGCTCAACAAGGACTAGCGGGAGAGACACCGGGGAGCTGTTTTTT. Translating it yields CASSTRTSGRDTGELFF.